One sample yielded the 28 T cell receptor beta chains listed below, sequenced in a study of neurological immune-mediated disorders. TCRdb independently ran MiXCR on the 5' RACE reads; one entry per CDR3 protein. The data hold over 50,000 distinct CDR3 sequences, with over 3% observed a single time. The sequencing sample was made of PBMCs. These receptors originate from a man in his forties or fifties with multiple sclerosis.

This clonotype was counted at least ten times. The J gene is TRBJ2-3, the V gene TRBV10-3; 14 bases are a match to TRBD2. CDR3 length equals 20 residues. Germline V CDR1 and CDR2: ENHRY, SYGVKD. V lost 4 bases, J lost 0 bases, and 12 bases stayed unmatched. The CDR3 here is CAISAGTSGGGRSSTDTQYF. Written as DNA, the CDR3 is TGTGCCATCAGTGCTGGGACTAGCGGGGGAGGACGATCTAGCACAGATACGCAGTATTTT.

Comments on this clonotype: A much larger clone is a single base away; this may be a read error. The genes are TRBV11-3 and TRBJ2-5; D remains unclear. The V end lost 0 bases, the J end lost 5 bases, and 7 bases lay between the germline ends. This CDR3 is 13 amino acids long. Germline CDR1 SGHNT, CDR2 YENEEA. CDR3 protein: CASSLDKTETQYF. In nucleotides, the CDR3 is TGTGCCAGCAGCTTAGATAAAACGGAGACCCAGTACTTC.

This clonotype was observed many times. The chain couples TRBV20-1 to TRBJ1-1; D gene uncertain. V dropped 6 bases and J dropped 0 bases, with 11 bases sitting between them. Germline CDR1 DFQATT, CDR2 SNEGSKA (reference sequence). The CDR3 length is 13 residues. This CDR3 is CSASRFMNTEAFF. In nucleotides, the CDR3 is TGCAGTGCCAGCAGGTTCATGAACACTGAAGCTTTCTTT.

Many counts were recorded for this clonotype. V usage is TRBV5-1 and J usage is TRBJ2-3; maybe TRBD1 (6 bases). The CDR3 loop spans 16 amino acids. Germline CDR1 reads SGHRS; CDR2 reads YFSETQ. Trimming took 0 bases from V and 1 from J, leaving 12 bases between them. CDR3 DNA sequence: TGCGCCAGCAGCTTGGTGACAGGAGCTCGCACAGATACGCAGTATTTT. Translated: CASSLVTGARTDTQYF.

This clonotype occurred a few times. The V call is TRBV27, the J call TRBJ1-2; D may be TRBD1 (6 bases). Deletions cut 6 bases from V and 7 bases from J, with 15 bases between. The CDR3 sequence is 13 residues long. Per the germline V gene, CDR1 is MNHEY and CDR2 is SMNVEV (reference sequence). CDR3 sequence (DNA): TGTGCCAGCAGATTACAGGGTTTTTCTGGCTACACCTTC. Its translation is CASRLQGFSGYTF.

On this clonotype: Since a much larger clone is just one base distant, this may be a read error. The gene calls are TRBV12-3 or TRBV12-4 and TRBJ2-5; TRBD1 aligns across 8 bases. The V and J ends lost 7 bases and 4 bases, in that order; junction bases with no gene match: 11. The CDR3 sequence is 15 residues long. The CDR3 DNA reads TGTGCCAGCATGGGCTTGGGACAGGCCTTAGAGACCCAGTACTTC. It is translated as CASMGLGQALETQYF.

This clonotype occurred many times. CDR3 residues: CATGTANLPETQYF. CDR3 nucleotides: TGTGCCACCGGGACAGCCAACCTCCCGGAGACCCAGTACTTC. The rearrangement joins TRBV15 to TRBJ2-5; 7 bases agree with TRBD1. This CDR3 has 14 amino acids. J gave up 5 bases and V 8 bases, and 11 bases lay outside the gene matches. Germline lookup yields CDR1 LNHNV and CDR2 YYDKDF (reference sequence).

In this sample, this clonotype turned up many times. The rearrangement links TRBV13 to TRBJ2-5; D uncertain. This CDR3 is built from 11 residues. The V gene's germline CDR1 is PRHDT and CDR2 FYEKMQ (reference sequence). The V gene lost 5 bases and the J gene lost 3 bases, with 4 bases spanning the gap. The DNA of the CDR3 is TGTGCCAGCAGCCTCGAAGAGACCCAGTACTTC. Translated: CASSLEETQYF.

This clonotype was recorded at least ten times. The V call is TRBV2, the J call TRBJ2-1, with D hard to call. Germline V gene sequence: CDR1 SNHLY, CDR2 FYNNEI. The V gene lost 3 bases and the J gene lost 4 bases, with 16 bases spanning the gap. The CDR3 spans 16 residues. The CDR3 DNA reads as TGTGCCAGCAGTGAGGTCGGTGTGGCTTTTTACAATGAGCAGTTCTTC. Amino acid sequence: CASSEVGVAFYNEQFF.

This clonotype was counted many times. CDR3 protein: CASALQNTEAFF. The CDR3, as DNA: TGTGCCAGCGCCCTACAGAACACTGAAGCTTTCTTT. The chain links TRBV5-5 to TRBJ1-1; D gene ambiguous. The length of the CDR3 is 12 residues. V was cut by 7 bases and J by 1 base, with 8 bases left in between. Germline V gene sequence: CDR1 SGHKS, CDR2 YYEKEE (reference sequence).

Within the sample, this clonotype is medium-sized. CDR3 nucleotide sequence: TGCGCCAGCAGCGGCGGACAGGGTTACGAGCAGTACTTC. As protein: CASSGGQGYEQYF. The chain combines TRBV5-1 with TRBJ2-7, with 8 bases matching TRBD1. After removal of 4 bases from V and 4 bases from J, the junction contained 4 bases not matched to a gene. Germline V gene lookup returns CDR1 SGHRS and CDR2 YFSETQ. The CDR3 spans 13 residues.

Ten or more counts support this clonotype. The chain joins TRBV3-1 to TRBJ2-5; possibly TRBD2 for D (6 bases). Trimming left V 5 bases short and J 2 bases short, with 21 bases between. CDR3 length: 17 residues. The germline CDR1 and CDR2 sequences are LGHDT and YNNKEL (reference sequence). The CDR3 nucleotides read TGTGCCAGCAGCAAGGCCCATGGGGGGTGGGCTCAAGAGACCCAGTACTTC. Translation gives CASSKAHGGWAQETQYF.

This clonotype was seen ten or more times. V gene TRBV15 combines with J gene TRBJ1-4; perhaps TRBD1 as D (5 bases). Per the germline V gene, CDR1 is LNHNV and CDR2 is YYDKDF (reference sequence). The CDR3 totals 16 residues. V lost 0 bases, J lost 5 bases, and 13 bases lay in between. CDR3 region: CATSRDRRGANEKLFF. The CDR3 DNA is TGTGCCACCAGCAGAGATAGGAGGGGAGCGAATGAAAAACTGTTTTTT.

This clonotype was counted ten times or more. This may be a read error, as it is one base from a much larger clone. The chain has TRBV3-1 and TRBJ2-7, with D unclear. CDR3 size: 13 residues. Germline CDR1 LGHDT, CDR2 YNNKEL (reference sequence). V lost 3 bases and J lost 7, with 13 bases in between. CDR3 sequence (DNA): TGTGCCAGCAGCCAGGGCCGTCCGGAAGAGCAGTACTTC. Residues: CASSQGRPEEQYF.

This clonotype has a handful of counts. A much larger clone differs by one base, so this may be a read error. The chain links TRBV24-1 to TRBJ2-3; 10 nucleotides align to TRBD1. Unmatched junction bases numbered 9, after V lost 5 bases and J lost 5 bases. CDR3 length: 16 amino acids. The germline CDR1 and CDR2 sequences are KGHDR and SFDVKD. CDR3 coding DNA: TGTGCCACCAGTGTCCCCGGGGGACAGGGGAAAGATACGCAGTATTTT. The encoded protein is CATSVPGGQGKDTQYF.

This clonotype has a count of ten or more. V and J are TRBV11-3 and TRBJ2-1, with 12 positions matching TRBD2. V shed 5 bases, J shed 4 bases, and the junction held 6 bases outside the gene matches. The CDR3 consists of 16 residues. The germline gives CDR1 SGHNT, CDR2 YENEEA. The CDR3 reads CASSPPTSGGYNEQFF. CDR3 nucleotides: TGTGCCAGCAGCCCCCCGACTAGCGGGGGTTACAATGAGCAGTTCTTC.

In this sample, this clonotype turned up many times. The gene calls are TRBV5-5 and TRBJ1-1; no firm D call. Deletions cut 2 bases from V and 6 bases from J, with 17 bases between. Per the germline V gene, CDR1 is SGHKS and CDR2 is YYEKEE (reference sequence). This CDR3 has 15 residues. The CDR3 DNA sequence: TGTGCCAGCAGCTTTTCGATGCTCGAGTGGGCTGAAGCTTTCTTT. This gives the protein CASSFSMLEWAEAFF.

At least ten counts were recorded for this clonotype. The chain recombines TRBV12-3 or TRBV12-4 with TRBJ2-1, with TRBD2 identical over 8 bases. With V trimmed by 1 base and J by 4 bases, 6 bases remained unmatched. This CDR3 comprises 16 residues. Here the CDR3 reads CASSLGAGDSYNEQFF. CDR3 nucleotide sequence: TGTGCCAGCAGTTTAGGAGCGGGGGACTCTTACAATGAGCAGTTCTTC.

This clonotype was seen ten or more times. The gene calls are TRBV2 and TRBJ2-5, with TRBD1 as a possible D gene (6 bases). Germline V CDR1 and CDR2: SNHLY, FYNNEI. Trimming pared 7 bases from V and 5 bases from J, leaving 23 bases between. There are 16 residues in the CDR3. CDR3 DNA: TGTGCCAGCACTGGGGAGCGGACCAACCAGGGGGAGACCCAGTACTTC. It yields the protein CASTGERTNQGETQYF.

This clonotype has ten or more counts. The chain is built from TRBV4-1 and TRBJ2-7; D is uncertain. The V end lost 0 bases, the J end lost 2 bases, and 11 bases lay between the germline ends. This CDR3 spans 15 amino acids. Germline V lookup: CDR1 MGHRA, CDR2 YSYEKL. The CDR3 loop is CASSQETTRAYEQYF. In DNA, the CDR3 is TGCGCCAGCAGCCAAGAAACGACAAGAGCCTACGAGCAGTACTTC.

In its sample, this clonotype was seen many times. V gene TRBV20-1 combines with J gene TRBJ1-2; TRBD1 aligns across 7 bases. With 4 bases clipped from V and 3 bases from J, the junction kept 2 bases outside the gene matches. CDR1 DFQATT and CDR2 SNEGSKA come from the germline V gene (reference sequence). The CDR3 sequence is 12 residues long. CDR3 coding DNA: TGCAGTGCTACCACAGGGGACTATGGCTACACCTTC. Its translation is CSATTGDYGYTF.

This clonotype has a count of ten or more. The chain recombines TRBV7-3 with TRBJ2-2; maybe TRBD2 (7 bases). Germline CDR1 reads SGHTA; CDR2 reads FQGTGA. V lost 5 bases, J lost 0 bases, and 10 bases lay in between. The length of the CDR3 is 15 residues. The DNA of the CDR3 is TGTGCCAGCAGCCCGCGGGGGCCGAACACCGGGGAGCTGTTTTTT. It is translated as CASSPRGPNTGELFF.

This clonotype was observed at least ten times. This chain links TRBV12-3 or TRBV12-4 with TRBJ1-3; D ambiguous. V lost 7 bases to trimming and J lost 2 bases, with 21 bases between them. CDR3 size: 17 residues. CDR3 sequence reads: CASTSQDYGRTGNTIYF. The CDR3 DNA reads TGTGCCAGCACCTCCCAGGACTACGGAAGAACTGGAAACACCATATATTTT.

This clonotype showed up many times. The chain combines TRBV20-1 with TRBJ2-7; D perhaps matches TRBD2 (6 bases). This CDR3 contains 15 residues. CDR1 is DFQATT, CDR2 SNEGSKA, per germline (reference sequence). The germline V and J ends were trimmed by 0 bases and 5 bases, with 17 bases remaining between them. The CDR3 loop is CSARDQTSIGHEQYF. The CDR3 DNA follows: TGCAGTGCTAGAGATCAAACTAGCATCGGCCACGAGCAGTACTTC.

This clonotype was counted ten times or more. This chain uses TRBV3-1 with TRBJ2-7, with 7 bases aligning to TRBD1. Germline CDR1 LGHDT, CDR2 YNNKEL (reference sequence). V trimming: 4 bases; J trimming: 2 bases; junction bases outside the gene matches: 8. The CDR3 is 15 amino acids. This CDR3 reads CASSPFRTGTYEQYF. The CDR3, as DNA: TGTGCCAGCAGCCCTTTTCGGACAGGAACCTACGAGCAGTACTTC.

The table lists this clonotype with many counts. The V gene is TRBV5-1, the J gene TRBJ2-7; D uncertain. The V end was cut by 4 bases, the J end by 6 bases, with 14 bases between. This CDR3 contains 13 residues. CDR1 and CDR2 from the germline V gene are SGHRS and YFSETQ. CDR3 nucleotides: TGCGCCAGCAGCCTGCTGTCGGGTACCGAGCAGTACTTC. Amino acids: CASSLLSGTEQYF.

This clonotype was seen many times. The chain employs TRBV25-1 and TRBJ1-1, with D tentatively TRBD1 (6 bases). The CDR3 is made up of 16 amino acids. Trimming shortened V by 5 bases and J by 4 bases, and 20 bases separated the two germline ends. Germline V gene data show CDR1 as MGHDK and CDR2 as SYGVNS. The DNA for the CDR3 is TGTGCCAGCAGTTTCGTCTCCGGGGGGCCGGTCACTGAAGCTTTCTTT. Amino acid sequence: CASSFVSGGPVTEAFF.

At least ten counts were recorded for this clonotype. V gene TRBV10-2 combines with J gene TRBJ2-2, with 8 bases matching TRBD2. The CDR3 runs to 13 residues. The germline gives CDR1 WSHSY, CDR2 SAAADI. Losses at the gene ends were 11 bases for V and 2 bases for J; bases not matched to a gene: 4. The CDR3 DNA is TGCGCCGCCGGGGGGGCTAACACCGGGGAGCTGTTTTTT. The encoded protein is CAAGGANTGELFF.